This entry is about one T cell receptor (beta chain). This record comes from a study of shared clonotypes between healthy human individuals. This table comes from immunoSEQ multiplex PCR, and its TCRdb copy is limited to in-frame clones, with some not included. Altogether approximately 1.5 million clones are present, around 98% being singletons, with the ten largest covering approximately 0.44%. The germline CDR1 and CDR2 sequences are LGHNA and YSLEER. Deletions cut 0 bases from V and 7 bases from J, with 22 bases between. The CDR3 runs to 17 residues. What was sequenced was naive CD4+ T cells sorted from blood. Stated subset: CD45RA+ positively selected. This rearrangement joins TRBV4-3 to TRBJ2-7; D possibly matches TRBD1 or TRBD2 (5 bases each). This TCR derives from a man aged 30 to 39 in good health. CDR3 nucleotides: TGCGCCAGCAGCCAAGATCTCCGGGACCGTACCCTTGGGGAGCAGTACTTC. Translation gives CASSQDLRDRTLGEQYF.